The 14 T cell receptor beta chains reported below all come from one sample, sequenced in a study of identical twins. TCRdb re-called the 5' RACE reads with MiXCR, one entry per CDR3 protein. Of 500,000 to 550,000 distinct CDR3 sequences listed, about 22% are singletons. These data also featured in a second study, about yellow fever vaccine responses in identical twins.

The sequenced sample was CD4+ T cells sorted from blood. All receptors derive from a woman between 18 and 30 years old in good health.

This clonotype has just a few counts. This sequence joins TRBV2 and TRBJ1-6; weak D call: TRBD1 (6 bases). The CDR3 totals 15 residues. Germline V gene data show CDR1 as SNHLY and CDR2 as FYNNEI. Trimming removed 7 bases from V and 8 bases from J, with 18 bases in between. The CDR3: CASISDRRVDSPLHF. For the CDR3, the DNA is TGTGCCAGCATCTCAGACAGGCGTGTTGATTCACCCCTCCACTTT.

A few counts support this clonotype. The rearrangement joins TRBV12-3 or TRBV12-4 to TRBJ2-1; maybe TRBD2 (6 bases). V was cut by 10 bases and J by 4 bases, with 17 bases left in between. This CDR3 region has 14 residues. The CDR3 bases are TGTGCCACCCAAGCGGGCCAGCCATACAATGAGCAGTTCTTC. The encoded protein is CATQAGQPYNEQFF.

The chain couples TRBV20-1 to TRBJ2-7, with a weak D call TRBD1 (6 bases). The CDR3 spans 12 residues. Germline values: CDR1 DFQATT, CDR2 SNEGSKA (reference sequence). V was cut by 5 bases and J by 2 bases, with 10 bases left in between. CDR3 DNA: TGCAGTGCTGAGGACAGAACCTACGAGCAGTACTTC. It codes for CSAEDRTYEQYF.

The chain employs TRBV7-2 and TRBJ2-7; D gene uncertain. This CDR3 region has 14 residues. Germline V gene lookup returns CDR1 SGHTA and CDR2 FQGNSA. Trimming took 2 bases from V and 2 from J, leaving 10 bases between them. The CDR3 DNA sequence: TGTGCCAGCAGCTTATCGCGCGCGACCTACGAGCAGTACTTC. Translated, it gives CASSLSRATYEQYF.

This clonotype has a count of ten or more. The chain is built from TRBV7-3 and TRBJ2-5, with 7 positions matching TRBD2. Germline V gene sequence: CDR1 SGHTA, CDR2 FQGTGA. The V segment lost 6 bases and the J segment 5 bases; nucleotides outside the gene matches: 6. The CDR3 has 13 amino acids. The chain's CDR3 is CASSLWGGETQYF. The CDR3 DNA follows: TGTGCCAGCAGTTTGTGGGGAGGGGAGACCCAGTACTTC.

V is TRBV14 and J is TRBJ2-7; D ambiguous. This CDR3 spans 12 amino acids. Germline V CDR1 and CDR2: SGHDN, FVKESK. V gave up 1 base and J gave up 2 bases, with 3 bases separating them. CDR3 in amino acids: CASSQAAYEQYF. CDR3 in DNA: TGTGCCAGCAGCCAAGCGGCCTACGAGCAGTACTTC.

This clonotype was seen more than once but under ten times. The CDR3 protein is CASSYSRRTANSPLHF. CDR3 bases: TGTGCCAGCAGTTACTCGAGGCGGACAGCCAATTCACCCCTCCACTTT. The gene calls are TRBV6-5 and TRBJ1-6, with a weak D call TRBD1 (6 bases). Germline CDR1 MNHEY, CDR2 SVGAGI. CDR3 length: 16 residues. Trimming removed 0 bases from V and 7 bases from J, with 13 bases in between.

This clonotype has a single count. The CDR3 here is CASRLAGKNEQFF. The CDR3 coding sequence is TGTGCCAGCAGACTAGCGGGGAAAAATGAGCAGTTCTTC. The chain employs TRBV7-6 and TRBJ2-1, with 10 bases lining up with TRBD2. CDR3 length: 13 residues. The germline V gene has CDR1 SGHVS and CDR2 FNYEAQ. Germline trimming cut 6 bases from V and 7 bases from J; bases unmatched to any gene: 3.

The V and J genes are TRBV2 and TRBJ2-1; a possible D gene is TRBD2 (7 bases). Trimming removed 6 bases at V and 10 bases at J, with 13 bases between. The CDR3 extends over 12 amino acids. From germline, CDR1 is SNHLY and CDR2 FYNNEI. CDR3 in DNA: TGTGCCAGCAGGGGGGAGGGGGAGGAGCAGTTCTTC. Protein: CASRGEGEEQFF.

The J gene is TRBJ2-3, the V gene TRBV7-9; D not resolved. The germline gives CDR1 SEHNR, CDR2 FQNEAQ (reference sequence). Trimming stripped 0 bases from V and 2 bases from J, with 12 bases between. The CDR3 contains 16 residues. The CDR3 DNA reads TGTGCCAGCAGCTTAGCCTCTGGAGCTTACACAGATACGCAGTATTTT. Encoded protein: CASSLASGAYTDTQYF.

This chain connects TRBV12-3 or TRBV12-4 to TRBJ2-7; a possible D gene is TRBD2 (5 bases). The CDR3 is made up of 13 amino acids. Trimming removed 0 bases at V and 3 bases at J, with 6 bases between. The CDR3 bases are TGTGCCAGCAGTTTAGCGGACTTCTACGAGCAGTACTTC. This encodes CASSLADFYEQYF.

The sample holds a few counts of this clonotype. The gene calls are TRBV24-1 and TRBJ2-2, with TRBD1 identical over 12 bases. Germline CDR1 and CDR2: KGHDR and SFDVKD. CDR3 length: 16 residues. Trimming cost V 4 bases and J 5 bases; bases outside gene matches: 4. CDR3 in amino acids: CATSEPGQGATGELFF. The CDR3 coding sequence is TGTGCCACCAGTGAACCGGGACAGGGGGCGACCGGGGAGCTGTTTTTT.

This sequence joins TRBV10-3 and TRBJ2-1; TRBD2 agrees at 7 bases. The V segment lost 3 bases and the J segment 2 bases; nucleotides outside the gene matches: 4. The CDR3 is made up of 15 amino acids. Germline CDR1 and CDR2: ENHRY and SYGVKD. CDR3 loop: CAISEGGTTYNEQFF. In DNA form, the CDR3 reads TGTGCCATCAGTGAAGGCGGGACTACCTACAATGAGCAGTTCTTC.

The chain employs TRBV4-1 and TRBJ2-7; possibly TRBD2 for D (6 bases). The length of the CDR3 is 14 residues. Germline V lookup: CDR1 MGHRA, CDR2 YSYEKL. The germline V and J ends were trimmed by 4 bases and 5 bases, with 15 bases remaining between them. In DNA, the CDR3 is TGCGCCAGCAGCCCCGGGACTCCTCGCGACGAGCAGTACTTC. Encoded protein: CASSPGTPRDEQYF.